The T cell receptor (beta chain) described here comes from a study of cytomegalovirus exposure and HLA in healthy donors. Findings of the study overall: The listing of roughly 160 TCR beta chains classed them as cytomegalovirus-associated. A further, later analysis showed that HLA-associated TCR beta chains (compared with equally common others) were more clonally expanded. Most TCR sequences proved rare, with some public TCRs found in many donors.

Concerning this clone itself: The antigen is not known.

The germline V and J ends were trimmed by 5 bases and 0 bases, with 11 bases remaining between them. Per the germline V gene, CDR1 is MNHEY and CDR2 is SMNVEV (reference sequence). The CDR3 totals 14 residues. The PCR ran on 60 Vbeta and 13 Jbeta primers. Original analysis: Among the unique TCR beta chains that a later analysis counted, around 72 million in all, roughly 11 million were shared. Assay: immunoSEQ multiplex PCR; the TCRdb copy retains only in-frame clones and omits some. V, J and clone size were drawn from that table, and D and trimming were deduced from the DNA. Among over 150,000 clones, approximately 80% were seen once, and the ten largest hold about a tenth.

This clonotype was sampled from a man aged 18 to 29 in good health and CMV-seropositive. The chain couples TRBV27 to TRBJ2-7; a weak D match, TRBD2 (6 bases). Sequenced material: PBMCs. In DNA, the CDR3 is TGTGCCAGCAGTCCGAGGACTAACTCCTACGAGCAGTACTTC. Protein: CASSPRTNSYEQYF.